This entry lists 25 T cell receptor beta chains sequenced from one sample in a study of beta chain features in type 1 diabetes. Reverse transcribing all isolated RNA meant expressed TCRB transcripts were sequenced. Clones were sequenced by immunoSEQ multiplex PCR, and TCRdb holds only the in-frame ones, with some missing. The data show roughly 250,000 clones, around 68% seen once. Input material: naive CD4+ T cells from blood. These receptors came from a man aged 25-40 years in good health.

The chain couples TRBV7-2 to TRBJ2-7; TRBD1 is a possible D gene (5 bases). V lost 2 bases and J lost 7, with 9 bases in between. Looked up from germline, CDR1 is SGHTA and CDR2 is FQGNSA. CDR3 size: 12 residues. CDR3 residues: CASSLRQFEQYF. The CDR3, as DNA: TGTGCCAGCAGCTTACGACAGTTTGAGCAGTACTTC. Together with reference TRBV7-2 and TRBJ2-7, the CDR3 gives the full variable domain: GAGVSQSPSNKVTEKGKDVELRCDPISGHTALYWYRQSLGQGLEFLIYFQGNSAPDKSGLPSDRFSAERTGGSVSTLTIQRTQQEDSAVYLCASSLRQFEQYFGPGTRLTVT.

CDR3 bases: TGTGCCAGCAGCGCCGGACACCTCGGGAACACTGAAGCTTTCTTT. Amino acid sequence: CASSAGHLGNTEAFF. This chain links TRBV5-4 with TRBJ1-1, with D possibly matching TRBD1 (5 bases). The CDR3 extends over 15 amino acids. Germline V gene lookup returns CDR1 SGHNT and CDR2 YYREEE (reference sequence). Trimming cost V 4 bases and J 1 base, with 14 bases left between them.

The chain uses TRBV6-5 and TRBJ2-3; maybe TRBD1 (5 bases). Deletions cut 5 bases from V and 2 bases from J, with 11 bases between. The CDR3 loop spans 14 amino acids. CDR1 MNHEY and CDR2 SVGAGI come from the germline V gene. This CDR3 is CASSRTGTTDTQYF. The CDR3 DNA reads TGTGCCAGCAGTCGCACAGGTACCACAGATACGCAGTATTTT.

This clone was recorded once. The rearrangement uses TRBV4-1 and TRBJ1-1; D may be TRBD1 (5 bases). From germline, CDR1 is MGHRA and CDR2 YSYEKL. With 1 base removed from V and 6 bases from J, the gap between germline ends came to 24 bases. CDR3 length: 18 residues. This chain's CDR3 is CASSQGPGRSSREPEAFF. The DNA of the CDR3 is TGCGCCAGCAGCCAAGGACCGGGGCGCAGTAGCCGAGAGCCTGAAGCTTTCTTT.

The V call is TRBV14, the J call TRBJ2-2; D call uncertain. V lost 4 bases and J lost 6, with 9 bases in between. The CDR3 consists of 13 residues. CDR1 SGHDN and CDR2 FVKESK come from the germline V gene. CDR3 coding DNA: TGTGCCAGCAGCCTGAATATCGCCGGGGAGCTGTTTTTT. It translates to CASSLNIAGELFF.

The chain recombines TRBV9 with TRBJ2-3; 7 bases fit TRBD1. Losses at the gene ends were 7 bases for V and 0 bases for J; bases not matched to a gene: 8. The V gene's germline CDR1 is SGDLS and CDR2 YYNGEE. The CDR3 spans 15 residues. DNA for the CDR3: TGTGCCAGCTCGAAGGGGGCGACTAGCACAGATACGCAGTATTTT. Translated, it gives CASSKGATSTDTQYF.

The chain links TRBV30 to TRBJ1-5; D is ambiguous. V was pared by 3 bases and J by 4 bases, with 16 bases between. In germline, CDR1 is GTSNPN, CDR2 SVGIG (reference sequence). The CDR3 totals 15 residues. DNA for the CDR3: TGTGCCTGGAGCCTCCCCGGGTCGGGTAATCAGCCCCAGCATTTT. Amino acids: CAWSLPGSGNQPQHF.

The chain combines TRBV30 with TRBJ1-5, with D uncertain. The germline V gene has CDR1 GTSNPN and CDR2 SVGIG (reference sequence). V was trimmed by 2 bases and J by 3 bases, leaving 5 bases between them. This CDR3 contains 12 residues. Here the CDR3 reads CAWSRINQPQHF. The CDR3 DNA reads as TGTGCCTGGAGTCGGATCAATCAGCCCCAGCATTTT.

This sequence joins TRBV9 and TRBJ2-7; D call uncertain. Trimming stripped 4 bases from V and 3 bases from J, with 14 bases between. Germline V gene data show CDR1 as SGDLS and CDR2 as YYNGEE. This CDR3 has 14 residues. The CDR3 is CASSSGPNRYEQYF. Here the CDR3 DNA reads TGTGCCAGCAGCTCTGGTCCCAACCGCTACGAGCAGTACTTC.

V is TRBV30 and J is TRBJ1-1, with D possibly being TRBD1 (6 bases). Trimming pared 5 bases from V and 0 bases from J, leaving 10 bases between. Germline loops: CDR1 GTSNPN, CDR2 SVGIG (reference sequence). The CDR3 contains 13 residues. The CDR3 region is CAWAGHLNTEAFF. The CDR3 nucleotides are TGTGCCTGGGCGGGACACCTGAACACTGAAGCTTTCTTT. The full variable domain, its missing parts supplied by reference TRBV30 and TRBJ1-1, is SQTIHQWPATLVQPVGSPLSLECTVEGTSNPNLYWYRQAAGRGLQLLFYSVGIGQISSEVPQNLSASRPQDRQFILSSKKLLLSDSGFYLCAWAGHLNTEAFFGQGTRLTVV.

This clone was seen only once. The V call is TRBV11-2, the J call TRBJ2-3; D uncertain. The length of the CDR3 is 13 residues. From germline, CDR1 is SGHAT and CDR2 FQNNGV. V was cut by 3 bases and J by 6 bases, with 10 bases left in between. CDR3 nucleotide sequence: TGTGCCAGCAGCTTGTACGAACTGGATACGCAGTATTTT. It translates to CASSLYELDTQYF.

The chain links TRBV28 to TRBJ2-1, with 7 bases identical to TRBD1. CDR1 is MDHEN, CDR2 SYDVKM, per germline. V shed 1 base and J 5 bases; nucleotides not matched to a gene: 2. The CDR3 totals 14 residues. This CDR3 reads CASSLLGQHNEQFF. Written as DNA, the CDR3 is TGTGCCAGCAGTTTATTGGGACAGCACAATGAGCAGTTCTTC.

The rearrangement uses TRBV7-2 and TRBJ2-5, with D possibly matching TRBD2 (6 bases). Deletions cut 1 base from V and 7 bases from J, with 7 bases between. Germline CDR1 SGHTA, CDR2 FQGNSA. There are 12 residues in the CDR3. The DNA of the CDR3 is TGTGCCAGCAGCTTAGAGGAGGGGACCCAGTACTTC. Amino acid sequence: CASSLEEGTQYF.

For the CDR3, the DNA is TGTGCCAGCAGCGCGACTTTGGACAGGGGAGAGACCCAGTACTTC. Its translation: CASSATLDRGETQYF. The V gene is TRBV9, the J gene TRBJ2-5; TRBD1 aligns across 9 bases. CDR3 size: 15 residues. Germline V gives CDR1 SGDLS, CDR2 YYNGEE. J gave up 4 bases and V 3 bases, and 7 bases lay outside the gene matches. The full variable domain, completed using reference TRBV9 and TRBJ2-5, is DSGVTQTPKHLITATGQRVTLRCSPRSGDLSVYWYQQSLDQGLQFLIQYYNGEERAKGNILERFSAQQFPDLHSELNLSSLELGDSALYFCASSATLDRGETQYFGPGTRLLVL.

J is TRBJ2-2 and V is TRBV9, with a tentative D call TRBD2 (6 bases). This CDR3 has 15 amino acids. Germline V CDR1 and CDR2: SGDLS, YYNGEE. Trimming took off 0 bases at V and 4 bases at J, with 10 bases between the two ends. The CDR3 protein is CASSVGAGSTGELFF. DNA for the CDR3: TGTGCCAGCAGCGTAGGGGCGGGATCCACCGGGGAGCTGTTTTTT.

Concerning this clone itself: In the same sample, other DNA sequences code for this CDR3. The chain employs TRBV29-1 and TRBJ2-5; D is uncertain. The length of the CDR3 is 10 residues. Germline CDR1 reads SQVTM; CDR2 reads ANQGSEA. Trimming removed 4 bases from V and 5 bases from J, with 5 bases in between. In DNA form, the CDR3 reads TGCAGCGTTGGTGAGGAGACCCAGTACTTC. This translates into CSVGEETQYF.

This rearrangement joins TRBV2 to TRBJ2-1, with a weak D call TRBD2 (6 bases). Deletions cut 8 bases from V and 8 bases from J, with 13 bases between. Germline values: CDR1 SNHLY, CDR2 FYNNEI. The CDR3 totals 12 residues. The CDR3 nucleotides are TGTGCCAGCGGGGGGATTGCGGATGAGCAGTTCTTC. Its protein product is CASGGIADEQFF.

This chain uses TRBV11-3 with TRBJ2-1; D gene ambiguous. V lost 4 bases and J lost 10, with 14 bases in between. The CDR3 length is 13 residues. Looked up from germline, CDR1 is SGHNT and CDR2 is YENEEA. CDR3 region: CASSSSQAGEQFF. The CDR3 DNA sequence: TGTGCCAGCAGCTCATCTCAGGCCGGGGAGCAGTTCTTC.

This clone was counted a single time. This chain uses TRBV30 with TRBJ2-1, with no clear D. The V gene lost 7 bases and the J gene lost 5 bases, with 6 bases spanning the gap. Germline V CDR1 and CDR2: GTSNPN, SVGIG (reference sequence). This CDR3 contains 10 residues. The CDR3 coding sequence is TGTGCCTACTCGCACAATGAGCAGTTCTTC. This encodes CAYSHNEQFF.

CDR3 DNA sequence: TGTGCCAGCAGCGTTGGGGTGGTGGCCGGCACTGAAGCTTTCTTT. Encoded protein: CASSVGVVAGTEAFF. J is TRBJ1-1 and V is TRBV9, with D unclear. V was trimmed by 2 bases and J by 4 bases, leaving 15 bases between them. CDR3 length: 15 amino acids. Germline CDR1 and CDR2: SGDLS and YYNGEE.

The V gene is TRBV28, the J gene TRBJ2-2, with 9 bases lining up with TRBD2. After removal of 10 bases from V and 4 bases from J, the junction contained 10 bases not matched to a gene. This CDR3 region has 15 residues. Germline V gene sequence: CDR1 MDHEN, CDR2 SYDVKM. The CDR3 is CATQLAGSGTGELFF. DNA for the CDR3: TGTGCCACCCAACTAGCGGGCTCGGGCACCGGGGAGCTGTTTTTT.

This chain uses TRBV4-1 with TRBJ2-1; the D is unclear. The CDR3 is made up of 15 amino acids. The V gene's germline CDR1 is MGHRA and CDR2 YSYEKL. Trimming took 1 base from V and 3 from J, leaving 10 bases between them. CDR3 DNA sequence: TGCGCCAGCAGCCAAGTAAATCCGGGCTACAATGAGCAGTTCTTC. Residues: CASSQVNPGYNEQFF.

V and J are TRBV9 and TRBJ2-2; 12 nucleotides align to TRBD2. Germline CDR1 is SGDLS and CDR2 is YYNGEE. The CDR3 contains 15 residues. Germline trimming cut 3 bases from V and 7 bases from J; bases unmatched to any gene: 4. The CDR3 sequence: CASSARLAGDGELFF. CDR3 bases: TGTGCCAGCAGCGCTCGACTAGCGGGAGACGGGGAGCTGTTTTTT. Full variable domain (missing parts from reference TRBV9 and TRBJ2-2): DSGVTQTPKHLITATGQRVTLRCSPRSGDLSVYWYQQSLDQGLQFLIQYYNGEERAKGNILERFSAQQFPDLHSELNLSSLELGDSALYFCASSARLAGDGELFFGEGSRLTVL.

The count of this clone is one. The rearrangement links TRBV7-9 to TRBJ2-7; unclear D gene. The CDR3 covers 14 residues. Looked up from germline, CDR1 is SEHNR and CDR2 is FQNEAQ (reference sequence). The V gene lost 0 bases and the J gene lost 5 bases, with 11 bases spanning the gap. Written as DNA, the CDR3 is TGTGCCAGCAGCTTAGCGGGATATGGAGACGAGCAGTACTTC. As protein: CASSLAGYGDEQYF.

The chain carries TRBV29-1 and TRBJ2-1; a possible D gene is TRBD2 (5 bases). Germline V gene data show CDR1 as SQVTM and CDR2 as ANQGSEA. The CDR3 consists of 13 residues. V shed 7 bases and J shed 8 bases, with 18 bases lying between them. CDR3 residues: CSELVSSGDEQFF. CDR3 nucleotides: TGCAGCGAACTAGTGTCAAGCGGTGATGAGCAGTTCTTC.